The T cell receptor beta chain under discussion was sequenced for a study of cytomegalovirus exposure and HLA in healthy donors. Study background: Per a later analysis, the roughly 670 first-cohort and some 110 validation repertoires shared one platform.

The donors were in the approximately 120-subject validation cohort; that cohort was separate from the roughly 700-subject first cohort. Assay: immunoSEQ multiplex PCR; the TCRdb copy retains only in-frame clones and omits some. This sample has more than 70,000 clones, with almost 97% found just once. V lost 6 bases and J 5 bases, leaving 7 bases between the germline ends. Germline V gene sequence: CDR1 MDHEN, CDR2 SYDVKM. This CDR3 region has 11 residues. This TCR was sampled from a man between 18 and 35 years old in good health and CMV-seropositive. The sample comprised PBMCs. This sequence joins TRBV28 and TRBJ1-2; tentative D call: TRBD1 (6 bases). CDR3 residues: CASSTGYGYTF. CDR3 DNA sequence: TGTGCCAGCAGCACAGGGTATGGCTACACCTTC.